This T cell receptor (beta chain) was found in a study of technical replicates of blood from a few donors. V lost 3 bases to trimming and J lost 9 bases, with 9 bases between them. Germline V gene data show CDR1 as SNHLY and CDR2 as FYNNEI. CDR3 length: 12 amino acids. Data came from immunoSEQ multiplex PCR; TCRdb stores just in-frame clones and leaves some out. The data contain more than 90,000 clones, more than 90% of them singletons. The chain joins TRBV2 to TRBJ1-5; D is uncertain. Specimen: T cells isolated from PBMCs. The sequence was obtained from a human donor in good health. The CDR3 DNA reads as TGTGCCAGCAGTGACTCGGGATCGCCCCAGCATTTT. Residues: CASSDSGSPQHF.